Listed here is a single T cell receptor (beta chain). Its target is unknown. This record belongs to a study of identifying expanded T cells in peripheral blood. The study, taken as a whole, reports: Technical replicates showed around 1.1 changed clones; about 2 weeks about 16; four weeks 19.

The CDR3 totals 13 residues. The germline CDR1 and CDR2 sequences are SNHLY and FYNNEI. Trimming cost V 4 bases and J 8 bases, with 12 bases left between them. Generated by immunoSEQ multiplex PCR, the TCRdb table keeps only in-frame clones and is missing some. The data show tens of thousands of clones, roughly 81% seen once. The chain links TRBV2 to TRBJ2-1, with D possibly being TRBD2 (5 bases). Material: blood. The receptor was isolated from a person aged 18 to 75 in good health. The CDR3 reads CASSVARDHEQFF. CDR3 DNA sequence: TGTGCCAGCAGTGTAGCGCGTGACCATGAGCAGTTCTTC.